This T cell receptor (beta chain) was identified during a study of cytomegalovirus exposure and HLA in healthy donors. Study-wide findings and caveats: When analyzed later, the rates of TCR association showed variation by HLA locus, with DRB1 the most and HLA-C the fewest. Prediction of most subjects' HLA-A and HLA-B alleles by TCR beta sequences was reportedly accurate.

The V gene's germline CDR1 is MDHEN and CDR2 SYDVKM. The CDR3 sequence is 13 residues long. V lost 8 bases and J 3 bases, leaving 13 bases between the germline ends. As to this clone: Its antigen is currently unknown.

A multiplex PCR was run with 60 Vbeta primers and 13 Jbeta primers. The assay was immunoSEQ multiplex PCR, and TCRdb's table has in-frame clones only and misses some. The sample holds tens of thousands of clones. Specimen: PBMCs. This chain connects TRBV28 to TRBJ1-1; no definite D call. The receptor was isolated from a woman between 25 and 40 years old in good health and CMV-seronegative. The CDR3 is CASLTSLDTEAFF. The CDR3 DNA reads as TGTGCCAGCCTGACATCGCTTGACACTGAAGCTTTCTTT.